A single sample is the source of the 15 T cell receptor beta chains below, sequenced in a study of T-cell memory formation after mild COVID-19. A single record per CDR3 protein comes from TCRdb applying MiXCR to the 5' RACE reads. Counted here are hundreds of thousands of distinct CDR3 sequences, 19% occurring once; the ten biggest clones make up about 21%. Material for sequencing was PBMCs or a T cell subset sorted from them (not recorded which). The receptors derive from a man between 18 and 35 years old who had mild COVID-19 (a few samples of this study predate the infection). Cell type and time point are not known.

CDR3 region: CASSYPVFSNSAQHF. The CDR3 DNA is TGTGCCAGCAGTTACCCAGTGTTTAGTAACTCGGCCCAGCATTTT. This rearrangement joins TRBV6-2 or TRBV6-3 to TRBJ1-5; D unresolved. Trimming removed 2 bases from V and 11 bases from J, with 19 bases in between. This CDR3 has 15 amino acids. CDR1 is MNHEY and CDR2 is SVGEGT in the germline V gene.

The chain couples TRBV28 to TRBJ1-6; D perhaps matches TRBD1 (5 bases). The CDR3 contains 17 residues. Deletions cut 8 bases from V and 7 bases from J, with 24 bases between. Germline V gene lookup returns CDR1 MDHEN and CDR2 SYDVKM. CDR3 sequence (DNA): TGTGCCAGCGGCTTAGAATCGGGGGGAGGAGGAAATTCACCCCTCCACTTT. As protein: CASGLESGGGGNSPLHF.

This clonotype turned up a few times. The V call is TRBV15, the J call TRBJ2-2; TRBD1 or TRBD2 may be the D gene (6 bases each). The CDR3 runs to 14 residues. V lost 0 bases and J lost 6, with 8 bases in between. From germline, CDR1 is LNHNV and CDR2 YYDKDF (reference sequence). CDR3 loop: CATSRDRGAGELFF. In DNA form, the CDR3 reads TGTGCCACCAGCAGAGATAGGGGGGCCGGGGAGCTGTTTTTT. Full variable domain (outside the CDR3, taken from reference TRBV15 and TRBJ2-2): DAMVIQNPRYQVTQFGKPVTLSCSQTLNHNVMYWYQQKSSQAPKLLFHYYDKDFNNEADTPDNFQSRRPNTSFCFLDIRSPGLGDTAMYLCATSRDRGAGELFFGEGSRLTVL.

The chain has TRBV11-3 and TRBJ2-1, with D unresolved. The CDR3 loop spans 13 amino acids. CDR1 is SGHNT and CDR2 is YENEEA in the germline V gene. Trimming removed 3 bases from V and 5 bases from J, with 8 bases in between. The DNA for the CDR3 is TGTGCCAGCAGCTTGTGGGGAAACAATGAGCAGTTCTTC. Translated: CASSLWGNNEQFF.

The rearrangement links TRBV7-3 to TRBJ2-2, with TRBD1 matching 7 bases. Losses at the gene ends were 10 bases for V and 4 bases for J; bases not matched to a gene: 12. Germline CDR1 is SGHTA and CDR2 is FQGTGA. This CDR3 has 15 amino acids. The CDR3 DNA reads as TGTGCCACCAAGAAGGAAGGGGGCGCCACCGGGGAGCTGTTTTTT. Protein sequence: CATKKEGGATGELFF.

This clonotype was recorded many times. The rearrangement uses TRBV5-1 and TRBJ1-2; no reliable D call. V was cut by 4 bases and J by 8 bases, with 18 bases left in between. The V gene's germline CDR1 is SGHRS and CDR2 YFSETQ. CDR3 length: 14 residues. CDR3 sequence reads: CASSPSVGSGGYTF. The CDR3 bases are TGCGCCAGCAGCCCCTCGGTGGGATCTGGAGGCTACACCTTC.

This clonotype was observed a handful of times. The J gene is TRBJ2-2, the V gene TRBV23-1; D possibly corresponds to TRBD1 (6 bases). TRBV23-1 is marked as an open reading frame, function uncertain. The CDR3 is 15 amino acids. V lost 6 bases and J 6 bases, leaving 17 bases between the germline ends. As DNA, the CDR3 is TGCGCCAGCAGCCCCGAAGGGGGATGGTCCGGGGAGCTGTTTTTT. This translates into CASSPEGGWSGELFF.

This clonotype has a handful of counts. The chain employs TRBV11-2 and TRBJ2-1; TRBD1 matches 11 bases. The V segment lost 5 bases and the J segment 9 bases; nucleotides outside the gene matches: 12. The CDR3 sequence is 16 residues long. The germline gives CDR1 SGHAT, CDR2 FQNNGV. CDR3 residues: CASSIRGQGARPEQFF. CDR3 DNA sequence: TGTGCCAGCAGCATCCGCGGACAGGGGGCGCGCCCTGAGCAGTTCTTC.

This clonotype was detected only a few times. The chain combines TRBV12-3 or TRBV12-4 with TRBJ2-3; 7 nucleotides agree with TRBD2. Trimming at V came to 5 bases and at J to 6 bases, leaving 11 bases not matched to a gene. The CDR3 sequence is 15 residues long. CDR3 protein: CASSQVLATGDTQYF. CDR3 nucleotides: TGTGCCAGCAGTCAAGTACTAGCGACGGGGGATACGCAGTATTTT.

The rearrangement joins TRBV7-2 to TRBJ2-1; 8 positions match TRBD2. The germline V gene has CDR1 SGHTA and CDR2 FQGNSA. The CDR3 is 14 amino acids. V shed 5 bases, J shed 10 bases, and the junction held 10 bases outside the gene matches. CDR3 nucleotide sequence: TGTGCCAGCAGCCCGACCGGGGGGGGCTTGGAGCAGTTCTTC. This sequence encodes CASSPTGGGLEQFF.

V gene TRBV6-5 combines with J gene TRBJ2-5, with TRBD2 identical over 15 bases. This CDR3 is 16 amino acids long. Germline V gives CDR1 MNHEY, CDR2 SVGAGI. The V gene end was trimmed by 5 bases and the J gene end by 2 bases; junction bases not matched to a gene: 3. CDR3 sequence reads: CASSAGLAGGQETQYF. CDR3 in DNA: TGTGCCAGCAGTGCCGGACTAGCGGGGGGGCAAGAGACCCAGTACTTC.

This clonotype is termed medium-sized. This rearrangement joins TRBV7-2 to TRBJ1-2; the match to TRBD1 covers 9 bases. The CDR3 consists of 14 residues. V gave up 2 bases and J gave up 4 bases; unmatched junction bases: 2. Germline lookup yields CDR1 SGHTA and CDR2 FQGNSA. CDR3: CASSLPTGGYGYTF. CDR3 nucleotides: TGTGCCAGCAGCTTACCGACAGGGGGCTATGGCTACACCTTC.

This clonotype was seen only a few times. The chain joins TRBV30 to TRBJ1-1; D ambiguous. CDR3 size: 15 residues. Germline values: CDR1 GTSNPN, CDR2 SVGIG (reference sequence). V shed 1 base and J shed 0 bases, with 12 bases lying between them. The DNA for the CDR3 is TGTGCCTGGAGTGATTTGATATTCATGAACACTGAAGCTTTCTTT. Its translation: CAWSDLIFMNTEAFF.

Worth noting for this clonotype: One junction end disagrees with the germline gene, perhaps due to a read error. V gene TRBV29-1 combines with J gene TRBJ2-3; TRBD1 might be the D (6 bases). Germline assignment: CDR1 SQVTM and CDR2 ANQGSEA. This CDR3 has 14 amino acids. The CDR3 protein is CSVQEGGPTDTQYF. The CDR3 DNA is TGCAGCGTTCAAGAAGGGGGACCCACAGATACGCAGTATTTT.

This clonotype was seen repeatedly, ten times or more. The chain has TRBV10-3 and TRBJ1-2; possibly TRBD1 for D (6 bases). The germline V and J ends were trimmed by 4 bases and 3 bases, with 18 bases remaining between them. CDR1 ENHRY and CDR2 SYGVKD come from the germline V gene. CDR3 length: 16 residues. The CDR3 nucleotides are TGTGCCATCAGTGGAGGAGGGGGAAAAGGCGACTATGGCTACACCTTC. Translated, it gives CAISGGGGKGDYGYTF.